Below, 4 T cell receptor beta chains from the same sample are listed, as sequenced in a study of beta chain features in type 1 diabetes. Their antigens are not known. Study-wide results and limits: Type 1 diabetes patients showed a moderate but significant shortening of TCRB CDR3s in all four CD4+ subsets.

Since all of the isolated RNA was reverse transcribed, expressed TCRB transcripts were what got sequenced. Generated by immunoSEQ multiplex PCR, the TCRdb table keeps only in-frame clones and is missing some. The data hold around 280,000 clones, with 15% observed a single time. The sequencing sample was made of naive CD4+ T cells from blood. Source of these receptors: a young man with type 1 diabetes.

The chain is built from TRBV4-1 and TRBJ2-2, with TRBD2 matching over 12 bases. The ends lost 1 base at V and 6 bases at J; junction bases unmatched: 12. In germline, CDR1 is MGHRA, CDR2 YSYEKL. CDR3 length equals 19 residues. CDR3 sequence reads: CASSQGRGLAGGRPGELFF. The CDR3 region has the DNA TGCGCCAGCAGCCAAGGGCGAGGGCTAGCGGGAGGGCGGCCCGGGGAGCTGTTTTTT.

J is TRBJ2-7 and V is TRBV7-9, with D possibly TRBD2 on 5 matching bases. With 5 bases removed from V and 5 bases from J, the gap between germline ends came to 16 bases. The CDR3 length is 14 residues. Per germline, CDR1 SEHNR and CDR2 FQNEAQ (reference sequence). The CDR3 region is CASSPQLAGDEQYF. As DNA, the CDR3 is TGTGCCAGCAGCCCACAGCTAGCCGGGGACGAGCAGTACTTC.

This clone has only a few counts. This chain links TRBV15 with TRBJ1-5; 8 bases match TRBD1. The junction had 11 bases not matched to a gene; V was cut back by 1 base and J by 3 bases. The CDR3 length is 18 residues. CDR1 is LNHNV and CDR2 is YYDKDF in the germline V gene (reference sequence). CDR3 sequence reads: CATSRARTGWVDNQPQHF. Written as DNA, the CDR3 is TGTGCCACCAGCAGAGCCAGGACAGGGTGGGTGGACAATCAGCCCCAGCATTTT.

This chain connects TRBV29-1 to TRBJ2-1; D is unclear. V was clipped by 4 bases and J by 4 bases, with 14 bases between them. This CDR3 has 14 residues. CDR1 and CDR2 from the germline V gene are SQVTM and ANQGSEA. CDR3 loop: CSVGLRLAYNEQFF. In DNA, the CDR3 is TGCAGCGTTGGACTCCGTTTGGCGTACAATGAGCAGTTCTTC.